The 5 T cell receptor beta chains below were found in one sample sequenced in a study of T cell responses to AZD1222 COVID-19 vaccine. TCRdb's copy holds only in-frame clones and misses some; the assay was immunoSEQ multiplex PCR. Of fewer than 200,000 clones listed, about 86% are singletons. This specimen was peripheral blood, taken on day 0 of AZD1222 vaccination. All receptors come from an adult in good health.

The chain combines TRBV27 with TRBJ2-7; no reliable D call. The V end was cut by 6 bases, the J end by 0 bases, with 12 bases between. Germline V gene sequence: CDR1 MNHEY, CDR2 SMNVEV (reference sequence). This CDR3 has 14 amino acids. DNA for the CDR3: TGTGCCAGCAGCCGTGGGGTTAGCTCCTACGAGCAGTACTTC. It codes for CASSRGVSSYEQYF.

This clone was recorded only once. The chain combines TRBV18 with TRBJ2-2, with D possibly TRBD1 on 5 matching bases. The CDR3 has 15 amino acids. Per the germline V gene, CDR1 is KGHSH and CDR2 is LQKENI. Between the trimmed V and J ends, which lost 0 bases and 5 bases, there was a span of 10 bases. The chain's CDR3 is CASSPPQGWTGELFF. CDR3 sequence (DNA): TGTGCCAGCTCACCACCCCAGGGATGGACCGGGGAGCTGTTTTTT.

V and J are TRBV24-1 and TRBJ2-5, with TRBD1 matching 9 bases. Germline-derived CDR1 and CDR2 are KGHDR and SFDVKD. The V segment lost 4 bases and the J segment 2 bases; nucleotides outside the gene matches: 7. There are 16 residues in the CDR3. DNA for the CDR3: TGTGCCACCAGTGACTCGGACAGGGGCCCTCAAGAGACCCAGTACTTC. As protein: CATSDSDRGPQETQYF.

J is TRBJ1-1 and V is TRBV29-1, with D perhaps matching TRBD1 (6 bases). The CDR3 length is 12 residues. Germline values: CDR1 SQVTM, CDR2 ANQGSEA. V was clipped by 4 bases and J by 1 base, with 7 bases between them. CDR3 coding DNA: TGCAGCGTTGGACAGGCGAACACTGAAGCTTTCTTT. Translation gives CSVGQANTEAFF.

This clone appeared a single time. The chain couples TRBV6-2 or TRBV6-3 to TRBJ2-7; no firm D call. The CDR3 is 14 residues long. Germline V lookup: CDR1 MNHEY, CDR2 SVGEGT. Trimming shortened V by 6 bases and J by 2 bases, and 14 bases separated the two germline ends. The CDR3 DNA reads as TGTGCCAGCAGCCCCCTGGACGCGACCTACGAGCAGTACTTC. It specifies CASSPLDATYEQYF.